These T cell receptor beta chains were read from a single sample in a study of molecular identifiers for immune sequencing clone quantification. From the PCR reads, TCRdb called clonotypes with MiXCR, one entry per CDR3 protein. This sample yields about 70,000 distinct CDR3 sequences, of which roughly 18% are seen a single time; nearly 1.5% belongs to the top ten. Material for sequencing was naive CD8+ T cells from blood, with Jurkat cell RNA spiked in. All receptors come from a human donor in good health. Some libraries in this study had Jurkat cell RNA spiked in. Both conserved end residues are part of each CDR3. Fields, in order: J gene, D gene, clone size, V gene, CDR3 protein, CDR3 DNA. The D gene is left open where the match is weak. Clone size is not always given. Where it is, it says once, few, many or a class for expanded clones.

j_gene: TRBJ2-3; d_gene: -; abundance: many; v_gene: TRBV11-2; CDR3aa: CASSLAGRVTDTQYF; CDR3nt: TGTGCCAGCAGCTTAGCGGGCAGGGTAACAGATACGCAGTATTTT
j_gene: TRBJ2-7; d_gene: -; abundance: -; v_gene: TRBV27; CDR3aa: CASSFLVERTYEQYF; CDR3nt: TGTGCCAGCAGTTTCTTAGTGGAACGAACCTACGAGCAGTACTTC
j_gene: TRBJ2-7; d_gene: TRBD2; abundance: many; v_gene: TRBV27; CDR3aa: CASSHGTSGTEQYF; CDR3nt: TGTGCCAGCAGTCATGGGACTAGCGGGACCGAGCAGTACTTC
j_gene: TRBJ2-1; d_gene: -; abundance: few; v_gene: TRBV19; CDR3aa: CASSKAMMNEQFF; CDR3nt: TGTGCCAGTAGTAAGGCCATGATGAATGAGCAGTTCTTC
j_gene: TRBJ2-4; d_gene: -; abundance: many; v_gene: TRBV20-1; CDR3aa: CSARSGPPLYSDKNIQYF; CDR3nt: TGCAGTGCTAGAAGTGGTCCCCCCCTTTACTCGGACAAAAACATTCAGTACTTC
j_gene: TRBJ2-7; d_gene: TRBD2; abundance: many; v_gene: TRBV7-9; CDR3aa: CASSSTRLAPYEQYF; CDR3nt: TGTGCCAGCAGCTCCACCCGACTAGCGCCGTACGAGCAGTACTTC
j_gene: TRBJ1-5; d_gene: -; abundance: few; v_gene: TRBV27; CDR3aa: CASSLQVGDQPQHF; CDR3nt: TGTGCCAGCAGTTTACAGGTTGGGGATCAGCCCCAGCATTTT
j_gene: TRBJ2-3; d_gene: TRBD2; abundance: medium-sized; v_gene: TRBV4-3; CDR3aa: CASSQDRPGTTTDTQYF; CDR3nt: TGCGCCAGCAGCCAAGATCGCCCCGGGACTACCACAGATACGCAGTATTTT
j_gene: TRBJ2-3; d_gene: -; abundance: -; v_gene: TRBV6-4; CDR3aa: CASSVETGDTDTQYF; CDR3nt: TGTGCCAGCAGTGTTGAGACAGGAGACACAGATACGCAGTATTTT
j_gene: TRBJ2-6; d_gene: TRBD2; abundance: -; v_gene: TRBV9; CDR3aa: CASSYPGGPGANVLTF; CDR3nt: TGTGCCAGCAGCTACCCGGGAGGGCCTGGGGCCAACGTCCTGACTTTC
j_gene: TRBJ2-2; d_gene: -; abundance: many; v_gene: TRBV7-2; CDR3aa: CASSFTHGELFF; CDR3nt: TGTGCCAGCAGCTTTACGCACGGGGAGCTGTTTTTT
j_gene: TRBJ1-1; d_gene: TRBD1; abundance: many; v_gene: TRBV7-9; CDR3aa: CASRPSMGQGDTEAFF; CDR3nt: TGTGCCAGCAGACCATCTATGGGACAGGGGGATACTGAAGCTTTCTTT
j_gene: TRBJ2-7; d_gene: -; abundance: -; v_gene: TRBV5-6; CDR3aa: CASSLWGGARYGQYF; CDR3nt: TGTGCCAGCAGCTTGTGGGGGGGGGCGAGGTACGGGCAGTACTTC
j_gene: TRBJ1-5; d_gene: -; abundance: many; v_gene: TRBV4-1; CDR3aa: CASSQVWGPSQPQHF; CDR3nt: TGCGCCAGCAGCCAAGTGTGGGGGCCCTCACAGCCCCAGCATTTT
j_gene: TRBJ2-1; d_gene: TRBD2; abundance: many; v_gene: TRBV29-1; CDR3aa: CSVEDRLAGGLNEQFF; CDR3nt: TGCAGCGTTGAAGATCGGCTAGCGGGAGGTCTGAATGAGCAGTTCTTC
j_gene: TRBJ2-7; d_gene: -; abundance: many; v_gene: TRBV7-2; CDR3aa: CASTHTRFPYEQYF; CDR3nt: TGTGCCAGCACCCATACTAGATTCCCCTACGAGCAGTACTTC
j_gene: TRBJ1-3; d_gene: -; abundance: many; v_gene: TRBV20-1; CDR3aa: CSARVLPTPIMYF; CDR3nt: TGCAGTGCTAGGGTACTGCCGACCCCGATAATGTATTTT
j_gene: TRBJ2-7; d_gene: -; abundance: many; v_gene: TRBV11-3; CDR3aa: CASSLEPGSYEQYF; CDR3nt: TGTGCCAGCAGCTTAGAACCGGGATCCTACGAGCAGTACTTC
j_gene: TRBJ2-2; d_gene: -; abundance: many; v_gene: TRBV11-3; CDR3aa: CASSLYNQNTGELFF; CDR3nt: TGTGCCAGCAGCTTATATAATCAGAACACCGGGGAGCTGTTTTTT
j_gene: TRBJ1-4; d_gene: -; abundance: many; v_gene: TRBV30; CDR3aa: CAWAASTNEKLFF; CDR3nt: TGTGCCTGGGCGGCGTCCACTAATGAAAAACTGTTTTTT
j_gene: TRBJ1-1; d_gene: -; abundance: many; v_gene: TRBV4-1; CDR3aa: CASSQDLRGFEAFF; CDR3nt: TGCGCCAGCAGCCAAGATCTAAGAGGTTTTGAAGCTTTCTTT
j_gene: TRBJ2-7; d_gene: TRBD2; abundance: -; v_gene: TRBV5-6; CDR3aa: CASSAGLAGVSYEQYF; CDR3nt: TGTGCCAGCAGCGCAGGACTAGCGGGAGTATCCTACGAGCAGTACTTC
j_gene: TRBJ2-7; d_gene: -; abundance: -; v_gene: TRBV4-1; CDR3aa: CASSQEIAGSYEQYF; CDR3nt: TGCGCCAGCAGCCAAGAAATCGCAGGAAGCTACGAGCAGTACTTC
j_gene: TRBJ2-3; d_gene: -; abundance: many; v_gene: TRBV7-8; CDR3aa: CASSWPGVGSGSTDTQYF; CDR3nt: TGTGCCAGCAGCTGGCCCGGGGTGGGGTCGGGTAGTACAGATACGCAGTATTTT
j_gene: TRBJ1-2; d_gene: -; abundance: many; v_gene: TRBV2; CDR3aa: CASSEEGDYGYTF; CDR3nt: TGTGCCAGCAGTGAAGAGGGAGACTATGGCTACACCTTC
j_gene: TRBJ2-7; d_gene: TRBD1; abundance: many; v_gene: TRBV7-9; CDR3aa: CAIDFTGQGDEQYF; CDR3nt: TGTGCCATCGACTTCACTGGGCAGGGGGACGAGCAGTACTTC
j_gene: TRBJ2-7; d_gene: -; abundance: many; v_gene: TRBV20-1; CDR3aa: CSARKGSYEQYF; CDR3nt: TGCAGTGCTAGGAAGGGTTCCTACGAGCAGTACTTC
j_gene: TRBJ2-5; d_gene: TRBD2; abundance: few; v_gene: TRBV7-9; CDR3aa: CASSGAQETQYF; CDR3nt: TGTGCCAGTAGCGGGGCCCAAGAGACCCAGTACTTC
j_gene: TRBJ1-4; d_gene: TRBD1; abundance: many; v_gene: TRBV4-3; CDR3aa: CASSQDWYRGSEKLFF; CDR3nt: TGCGCCAGCAGCCAAGATTGGTACAGGGGAAGTGAAAAACTGTTTTTT
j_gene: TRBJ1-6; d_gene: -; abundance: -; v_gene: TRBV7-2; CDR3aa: CASSYRQALPSPLHF; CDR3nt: TGTGCCAGCAGCTATAGACAGGCCCTGCCTTCACCCCTCCACTTT
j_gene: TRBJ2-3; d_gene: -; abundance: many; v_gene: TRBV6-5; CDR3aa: CASAGYPLTDTQYF; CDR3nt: TGTGCCAGCGCGGGATACCCGCTCACAGATACGCAGTATTTT
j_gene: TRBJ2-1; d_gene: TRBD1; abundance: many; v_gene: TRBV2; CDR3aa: CARTGAPYNEQFF; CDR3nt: TGTGCCAGAACAGGGGCCCCCTACAATGAGCAGTTCTTC
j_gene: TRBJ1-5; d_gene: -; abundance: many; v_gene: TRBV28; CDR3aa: CARGEIAIGNQPQHF; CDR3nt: TGTGCCCGCGGGGAGATTGCGATAGGCAATCAGCCCCAGCATTTT
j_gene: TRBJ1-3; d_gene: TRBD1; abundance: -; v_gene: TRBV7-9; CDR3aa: CASSTRSDRAELLGNTIYF; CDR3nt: TGTGCCAGCAGCACCCGATCGGACAGGGCGGAGTTGCTTGGAAACACCATATATTTT
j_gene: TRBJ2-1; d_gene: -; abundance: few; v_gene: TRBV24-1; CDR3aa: CATSDLSNEQFF; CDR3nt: TGTGCCACCAGTGATTTGAGCAATGAGCAGTTCTTC
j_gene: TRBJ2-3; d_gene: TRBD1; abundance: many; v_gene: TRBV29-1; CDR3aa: CSVRTGTSTDTQYF; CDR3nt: TGCAGCGTCCGGACAGGAACTAGCACAGATACGCAGTATTTT
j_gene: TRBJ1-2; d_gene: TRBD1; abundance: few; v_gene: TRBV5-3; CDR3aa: CASSFGTDPWTF; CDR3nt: TGTGCCAGCAGCTTCGGGACAGACCCTTGGACCTTC
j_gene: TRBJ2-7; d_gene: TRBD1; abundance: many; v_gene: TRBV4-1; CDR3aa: CASSQVGTVGIEQYF; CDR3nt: TGCGCCAGCAGCCAAGTAGGGACAGTCGGGATCGAGCAGTACTTC
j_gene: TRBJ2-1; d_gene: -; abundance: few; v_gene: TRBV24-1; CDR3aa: CATSDHKIRDQPSYNEQFF; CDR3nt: TGTGCCACCAGTGACCATAAAATCAGGGACCAGCCCTCCTACAATGAGCAGTTCTTC
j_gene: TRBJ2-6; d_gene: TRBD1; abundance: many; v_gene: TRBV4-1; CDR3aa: CASSLGTGFGGANVLTF; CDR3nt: TGCGCCAGCAGCCTAGGGACAGGGTTTGGTGGGGCCAACGTCCTGACTTTC
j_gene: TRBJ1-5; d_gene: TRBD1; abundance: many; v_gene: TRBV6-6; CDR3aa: CASSYSRDRDYSNQPQHF; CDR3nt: TGTGCCAGCAGTTACTCGCGGGACAGGGACTATAGCAATCAGCCCCAGCATTTT
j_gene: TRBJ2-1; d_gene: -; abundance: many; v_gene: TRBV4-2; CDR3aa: CASSQALGRGENNEQFF; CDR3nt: TGTGCCAGCAGCCAAGCTCTGGGGCGCGGGGAAAACAATGAGCAGTTCTTC
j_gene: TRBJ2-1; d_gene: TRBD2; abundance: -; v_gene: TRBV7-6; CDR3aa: CASSLAKPRREGQGEQFF; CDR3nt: TGTGCCAGCAGCTTAGCCAAACCGAGGCGGGAGGGCCAAGGGGAGCAGTTCTTC
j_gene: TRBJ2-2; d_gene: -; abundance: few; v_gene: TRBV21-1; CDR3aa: CASSKVPVLNTGELFF; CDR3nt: TGTGCCAGCAGCAAAGTTCCGGTCCTGAACACCGGGGAGCTGTTTTTT
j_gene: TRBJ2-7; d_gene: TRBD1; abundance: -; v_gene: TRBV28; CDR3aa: CASSGFDRGKAPYEQYF; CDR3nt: TGTGCCAGCAGCGGGTTCGACAGGGGGAAAGCCCCTTACGAGCAGTACTTC
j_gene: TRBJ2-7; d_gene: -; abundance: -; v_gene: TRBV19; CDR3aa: CASSRLWDYSYEQYF; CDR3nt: TGTGCCAGTAGCCGTCTCTGGGATTACTCCTACGAGCAGTACTTC
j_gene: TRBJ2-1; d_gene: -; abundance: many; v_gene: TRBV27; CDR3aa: CASSLEQLDEQFF; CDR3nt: TGTGCCAGCAGTTTAGAACAGTTGGATGAGCAGTTCTTC
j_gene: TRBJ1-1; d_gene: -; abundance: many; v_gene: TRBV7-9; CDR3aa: CATDRHTLNTEAFF; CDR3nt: TGTGCCACAGACAGGCATACCCTGAACACTGAAGCTTTCTTT
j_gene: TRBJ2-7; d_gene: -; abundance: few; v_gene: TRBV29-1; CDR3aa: CSVEERAGTTYEQYF; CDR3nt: TGCAGCGTTGAAGAAAGAGCAGGAACGACCTACGAGCAGTACTTC
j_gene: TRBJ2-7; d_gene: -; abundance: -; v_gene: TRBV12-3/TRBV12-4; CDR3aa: CASSFDGYEQYF; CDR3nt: TGTGCCAGCAGTTTTGACGGCTACGAGCAGTACTTC
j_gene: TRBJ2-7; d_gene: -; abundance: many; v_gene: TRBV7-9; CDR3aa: CASSSPGVRPDEQYF; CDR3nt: TGTGCCAGCAGCTCCCCGGGGGTCCGTCCGGACGAGCAGTACTTC
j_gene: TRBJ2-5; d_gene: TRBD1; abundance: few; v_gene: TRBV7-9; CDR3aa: CATRTGSQETQYF; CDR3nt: TGTGCCACCCGGACAGGGAGCCAAGAGACCCAGTACTTC
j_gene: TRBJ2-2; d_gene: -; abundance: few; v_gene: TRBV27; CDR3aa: CASSLYLSGELFF; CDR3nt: TGTGCCAGCAGTTTATATCTCAGTGGGGAGCTGTTTTTT
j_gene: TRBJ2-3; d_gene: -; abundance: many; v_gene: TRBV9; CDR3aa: CASSLTASATDTQYF; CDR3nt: TGTGCCAGCAGCTTGACAGCATCGGCGACAGATACGCAGTATTTT
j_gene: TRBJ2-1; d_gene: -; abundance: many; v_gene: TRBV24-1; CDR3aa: CATSDLSGINEQFF; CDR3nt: TGTGCCACCAGTGATTTATCTGGGATCAATGAGCAGTTCTTC
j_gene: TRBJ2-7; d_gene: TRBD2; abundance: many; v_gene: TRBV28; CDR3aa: CASSQNLLAGEYYEQYF; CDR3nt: TGTGCCAGCAGCCAAAACCTCCTAGCGGGCGAATACTACGAGCAGTACTTC
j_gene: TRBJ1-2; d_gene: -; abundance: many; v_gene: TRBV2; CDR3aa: CASVEQIYGYTF; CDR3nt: TGTGCCAGCGTGGAGCAAATCTATGGCTACACCTTC